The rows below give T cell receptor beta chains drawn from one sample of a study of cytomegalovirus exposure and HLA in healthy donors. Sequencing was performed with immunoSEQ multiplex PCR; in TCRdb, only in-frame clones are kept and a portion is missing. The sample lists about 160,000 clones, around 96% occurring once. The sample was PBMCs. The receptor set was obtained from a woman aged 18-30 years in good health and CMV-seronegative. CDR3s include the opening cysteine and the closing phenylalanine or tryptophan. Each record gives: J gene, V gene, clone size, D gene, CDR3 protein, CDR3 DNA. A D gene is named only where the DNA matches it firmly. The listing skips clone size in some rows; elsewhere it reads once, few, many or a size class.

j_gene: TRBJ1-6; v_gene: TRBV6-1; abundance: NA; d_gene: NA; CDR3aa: CASHLGGQSSPLHF; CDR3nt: TGTGCCAGCCACCTGGGGGGTCAGTCGTCACCCCTCCACTTT
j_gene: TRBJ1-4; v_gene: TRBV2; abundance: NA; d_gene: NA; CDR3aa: CASSEARGGVEKLFF; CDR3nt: TGTGCCAGCAGTGAAGCGCGGGGGGGAGTTGAAAAACTGTTTTTT
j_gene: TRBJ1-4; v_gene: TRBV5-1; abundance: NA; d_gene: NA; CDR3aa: CASSLEFKREKLFF; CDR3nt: TGCGCCAGCAGCTTGGAGTTTAAGAGAGAAAAACTGTTTTTT
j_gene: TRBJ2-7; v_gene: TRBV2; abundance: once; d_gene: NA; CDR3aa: CASNAGGGTYEQYF; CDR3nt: TGTGCCAGCAACGCCGGAGGGGGCACCTACGAGCAGTACTTC
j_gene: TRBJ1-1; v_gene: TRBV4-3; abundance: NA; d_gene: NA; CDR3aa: CASSQDPQQGGTEAFF; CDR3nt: TGCGCCAGCAGCCAAGATCCCCAACAGGGTGGCACTGAAGCTTTCTTT
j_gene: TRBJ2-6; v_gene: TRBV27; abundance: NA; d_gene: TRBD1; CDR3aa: CASMTGQGAYGANVLTF; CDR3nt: TGTGCCAGCATGACTGGACAGGGGGCCTATGGGGCCAACGTCCTGACTTTC
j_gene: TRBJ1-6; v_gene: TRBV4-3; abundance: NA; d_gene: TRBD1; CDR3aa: CASSQDGGQPYNSPLHF; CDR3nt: TGCGCCAGCAGCCAAGATGGGGGACAGCCCTATAATTCACCCCTCCACTTT
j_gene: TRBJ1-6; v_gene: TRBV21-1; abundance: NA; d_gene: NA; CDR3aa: CASSKEGQGPYNSPLHF; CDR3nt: TGTGCCAGCAGCAAAGAGGGACAGGGGCCATATAATTCACCCCTCCACTTT
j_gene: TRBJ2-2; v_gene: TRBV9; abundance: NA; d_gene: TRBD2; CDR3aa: CASSVRLAGARGTGELFF; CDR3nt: TGTGCCAGCAGCGTAAGGCTAGCGGGGGCCAGAGGCACCGGGGAGCTGTTTTTT
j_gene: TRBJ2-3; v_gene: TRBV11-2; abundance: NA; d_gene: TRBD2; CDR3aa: CASSILGTASGGTDTQYF; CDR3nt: TGTGCCAGCAGCATACTTGGGACGGCTAGCGGTGGCACAGATACGCAGTATTTT
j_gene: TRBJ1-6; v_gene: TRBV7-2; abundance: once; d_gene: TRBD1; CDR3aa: CASSRGDSIGPPLHF; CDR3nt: TGTGCCAGCAGCCGCGGGGACAGTATAGGGCCACCCCTCCACTTT
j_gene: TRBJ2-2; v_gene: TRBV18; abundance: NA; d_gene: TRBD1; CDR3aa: CASSPRGLGTGELFF; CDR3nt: TGTGCCAGCTCACCAAGGGGGCTCGGTACCGGGGAGCTGTTTTTT
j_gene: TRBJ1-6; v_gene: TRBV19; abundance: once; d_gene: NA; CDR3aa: CASSKRDRHNSPLHF; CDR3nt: TGTGCCAGTAGTAAAAGAGACAGGCATAATTCACCCCTCCACTTT
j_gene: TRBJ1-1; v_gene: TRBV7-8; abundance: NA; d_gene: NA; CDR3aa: CASSLLEGPVRGSGGTEAFF; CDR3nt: TGTGCCAGCAGCTTATTGGAAGGACCTGTCAGGGGATCCGGCGGCACTGAAGCTTTCTTT
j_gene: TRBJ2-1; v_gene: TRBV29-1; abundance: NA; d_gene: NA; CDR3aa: CSGGMAGIRYNEQFF; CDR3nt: TGCAGCGGGGGGATGGCGGGGATACGTTACAATGAGCAGTTCTTC
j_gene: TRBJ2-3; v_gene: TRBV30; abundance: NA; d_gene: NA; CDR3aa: CAWSVRRGADTQYF; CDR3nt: TGTGCCTGGAGTGTACGGAGGGGCGCAGATACGCAGTATTTT
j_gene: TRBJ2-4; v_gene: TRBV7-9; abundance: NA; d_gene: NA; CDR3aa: CASSLAVQPLAKNIQYF; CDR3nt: TGTGCCAGCAGCTTAGCGGTACAGCCGCTAGCCAAAAACATTCAGTACTTC
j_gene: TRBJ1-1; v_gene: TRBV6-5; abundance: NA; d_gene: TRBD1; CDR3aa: CASSRQGLGSEAFF; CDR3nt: TGTGCCAGCAGCCGACAGGGTCTTGGGTCTGAAGCTTTCTTT
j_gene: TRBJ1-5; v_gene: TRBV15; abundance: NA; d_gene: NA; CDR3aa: CATGPGINQPQHF; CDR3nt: TGTGCCACCGGTCCGGGGATAAATCAGCCCCAGCATTTT
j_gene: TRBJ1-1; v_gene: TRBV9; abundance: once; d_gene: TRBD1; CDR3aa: CASSVYGTGKGESTEAFF; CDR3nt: TGTGCCAGCAGCGTTTATGGGACAGGGAAGGGGGAAAGTACTGAAGCTTTCTTT
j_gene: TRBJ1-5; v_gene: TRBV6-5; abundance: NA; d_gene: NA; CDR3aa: CASSTNRVQPQHF; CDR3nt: TGTGCCAGCAGTACAAACAGGGTTCAGCCCCAGCATTTT
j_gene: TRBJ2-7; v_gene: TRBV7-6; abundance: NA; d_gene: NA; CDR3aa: CASSLGTAISYEQYF; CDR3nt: TGTGCCAGCAGCTTAGGGACAGCCATCTCCTACGAGCAGTACTTC